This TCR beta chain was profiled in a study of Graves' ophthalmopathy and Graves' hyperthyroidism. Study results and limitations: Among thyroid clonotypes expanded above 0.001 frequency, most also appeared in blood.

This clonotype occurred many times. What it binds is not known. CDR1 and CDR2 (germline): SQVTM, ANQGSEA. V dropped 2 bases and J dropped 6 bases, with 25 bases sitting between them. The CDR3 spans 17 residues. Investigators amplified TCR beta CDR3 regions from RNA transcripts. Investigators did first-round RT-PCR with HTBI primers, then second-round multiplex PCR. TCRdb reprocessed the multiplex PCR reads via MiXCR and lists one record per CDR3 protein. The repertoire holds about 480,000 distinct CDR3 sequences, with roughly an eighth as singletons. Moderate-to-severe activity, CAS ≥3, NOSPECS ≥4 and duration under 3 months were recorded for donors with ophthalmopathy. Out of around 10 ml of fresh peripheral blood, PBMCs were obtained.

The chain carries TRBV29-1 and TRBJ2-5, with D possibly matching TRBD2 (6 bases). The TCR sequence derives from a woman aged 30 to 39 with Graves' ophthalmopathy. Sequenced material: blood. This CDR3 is CSVETFGGDWRIKTQYF. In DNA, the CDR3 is TGCAGCGTTGAAACCTTTGGCGGGGACTGGAGGATTAAGACCCAGTACTTC.